The rows below give T cell receptor beta chains drawn from one sample of a study of human T cells and chemical hapten exposure. TCRdb passed the RACE reads through MiXCR, listing each CDR3 protein once. Seen here are approximately 110,000 distinct CDR3 sequences, roughly a tenth observed once, and the top ten hold more than 3%. This specimen was whole blood, taken in connection with sensitization to the hapten diphenylcyclopropenone (DPC). These receptors were taken from a middle-aged woman with alopecia areata. Some clones in this sample may be carry-over from other donors' samples. CDR3s include the opening cysteine and the closing phenylalanine or tryptophan. Fields, in order: clone size, D gene, CDR3 length, V gene, J gene, CDR3 DNA, CDR3 protein. The D gene is left open where the match is weak. Clone size is stated in some rows and not others, as once, few, many or a class when expanded.

abundance: .; d_gene: .; len: 12; v_gene: TRBV28; j_gene: TRBJ1-1; CDR3nt: TGTGCCAGCATTTCACAGGGAATCGAAGCTTTCTTT; CDR3aa: CASISQGIEAFF
abundance: .; d_gene: .; len: 13; v_gene: TRBV7-2; j_gene: TRBJ2-3; CDR3nt: TGTGCCAGCAGCTTATGGCGGGAAAATACGCAGTATTTT; CDR3aa: CASSLWRENTQYF
abundance: .; d_gene: TRBD2; len: 14; v_gene: TRBV4-2; j_gene: TRBJ2-5; CDR3nt: TGTGCCAGCAGCCCGCGGGGGGGCCGAGAGACCCAGTACTTC; CDR3aa: CASSPRGGRETQYF
abundance: many; d_gene: .; len: 13; v_gene: TRBV10-2; j_gene: TRBJ2-3; CDR3nt: TGCGCCAGCGCTCGGGGACGCACAGATACGCAGTATTTT; CDR3aa: CASARGRTDTQYF
abundance: many; d_gene: TRBD2; len: 16; v_gene: TRBV12-3/TRBV12-4; j_gene: TRBJ2-3; CDR3nt: TGTGCCAGCAGTTTATGGACTAGCGGGGGCACAGATACGCAGTATTTT; CDR3aa: CASSLWTSGGTDTQYF
abundance: once; d_gene: .; len: 14; v_gene: TRBV6-2/TRBV6-3; j_gene: TRBJ1-1; CDR3nt: TGTGCCAGCAGTTACTCGATGTGGTATAATAAAGCTTTCTTT; CDR3aa: CASSYSMWYNKAFF
abundance: many; d_gene: TRBD1; len: 11; v_gene: TRBV29-1; j_gene: TRBJ2-1; CDR3nt: TGCAGCGTTGCGACAGGGGATGAGCAGTTCTTC; CDR3aa: CSVATGDEQFF
abundance: few; d_gene: TRBD1; len: 12; v_gene: TRBV29-1; j_gene: TRBJ2-7; CDR3nt: TGCAGCGTGGAGGGACAGGGCCACGAGCAGTACTTC; CDR3aa: CSVEGQGHEQYF
abundance: few; d_gene: .; len: 15; v_gene: TRBV6-5; j_gene: TRBJ1-3; CDR3nt: TGTGCCAGCAGGCGCGGGGGGAGCTCTGGAAACACCATATATTTT; CDR3aa: CASRRGGSSGNTIYF
abundance: many; d_gene: .; len: 12; v_gene: TRBV2; j_gene: TRBJ1-1; CDR3nt: TGTGCCAGCAGCGAATACAGAATTGAAGCTTTCTTT; CDR3aa: CASSEYRIEAFF
abundance: .; d_gene: .; len: 13; v_gene: TRBV7-9; j_gene: TRBJ2-1; CDR3nt: TGTGCCAGCAGCTTAGGGGCCTCAAGTGAGCAGTTCTTC; CDR3aa: CASSLGASSEQFF